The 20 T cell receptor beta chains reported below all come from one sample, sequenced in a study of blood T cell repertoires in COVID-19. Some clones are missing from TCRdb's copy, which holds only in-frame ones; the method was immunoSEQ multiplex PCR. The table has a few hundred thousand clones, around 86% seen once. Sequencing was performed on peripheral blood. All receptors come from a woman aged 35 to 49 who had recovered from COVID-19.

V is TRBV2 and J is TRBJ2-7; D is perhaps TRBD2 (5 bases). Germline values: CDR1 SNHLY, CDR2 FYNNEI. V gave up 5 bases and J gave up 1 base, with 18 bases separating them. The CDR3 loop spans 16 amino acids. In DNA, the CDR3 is TGTGCCAGCAGTATGCTAAGGACTCACCCTTCCTACGAGCAGTACTTC. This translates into CASSMLRTHPSYEQYF. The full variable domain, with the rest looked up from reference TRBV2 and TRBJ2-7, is EPEVTQTPSHQVTQMGQEVILRCVPISNHLYFYWYRQILGQKVEFLVSFYNNEISEKSEIFDDQFSVERPDGSNFTLKIRSTKLEDSAMYFCASSMLRTHPSYEQYFGPGTRLTVT.

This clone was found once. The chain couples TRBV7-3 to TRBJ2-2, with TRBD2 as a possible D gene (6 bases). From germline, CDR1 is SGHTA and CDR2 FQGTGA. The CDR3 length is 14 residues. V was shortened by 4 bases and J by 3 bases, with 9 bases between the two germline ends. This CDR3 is CASSWDLHTGELFF. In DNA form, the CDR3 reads TGTGCCAGCAGCTGGGACTTACACACCGGGGAGCTGTTTTTT.

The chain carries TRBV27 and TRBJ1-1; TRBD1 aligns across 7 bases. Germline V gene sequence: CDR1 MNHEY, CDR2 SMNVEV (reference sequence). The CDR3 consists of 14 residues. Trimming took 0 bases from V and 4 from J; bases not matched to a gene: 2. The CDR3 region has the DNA TGTGCCAGCAGTTTATCAGGGGGCGGCACTGAAGCTTTCTTT. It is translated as CASSLSGGGTEAFF.

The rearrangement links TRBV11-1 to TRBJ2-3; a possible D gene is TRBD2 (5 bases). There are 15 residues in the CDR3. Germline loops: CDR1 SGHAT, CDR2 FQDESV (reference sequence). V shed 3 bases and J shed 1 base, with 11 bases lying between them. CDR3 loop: CASSLAGGGTDTQYF. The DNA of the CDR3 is TGTGCCAGCAGCTTGGCCGGAGGTGGCACAGATACGCAGTATTTT.

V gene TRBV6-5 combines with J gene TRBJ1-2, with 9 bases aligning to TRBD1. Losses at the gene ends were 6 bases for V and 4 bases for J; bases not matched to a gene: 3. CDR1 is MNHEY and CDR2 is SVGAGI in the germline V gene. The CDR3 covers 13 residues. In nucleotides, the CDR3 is TGTGCCAGCAGGACAGGGGGAATCTATGGCTACACCTTC. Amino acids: CASRTGGIYGYTF.

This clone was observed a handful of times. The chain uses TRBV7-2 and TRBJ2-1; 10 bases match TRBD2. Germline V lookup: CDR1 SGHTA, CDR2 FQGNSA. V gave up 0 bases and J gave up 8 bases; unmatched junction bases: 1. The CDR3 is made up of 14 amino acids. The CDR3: CASSLALAGDEQFF. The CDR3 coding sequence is TGTGCCAGCAGCTTAGCTCTAGCGGGAGATGAGCAGTTCTTC.

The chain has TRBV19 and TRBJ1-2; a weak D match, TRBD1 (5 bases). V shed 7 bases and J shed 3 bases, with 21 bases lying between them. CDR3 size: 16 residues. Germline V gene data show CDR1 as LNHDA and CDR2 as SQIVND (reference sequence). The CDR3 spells CASTPLSGAWDYGYTF. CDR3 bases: TGTGCCAGTACCCCATTGAGCGGGGCATGGGACTATGGCTACACCTTC. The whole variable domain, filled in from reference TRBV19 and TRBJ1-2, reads DGGITQSPKYLFRKEGQNVTLSCEQNLNHDAMYWYRQDPGQGLRLIYYSQIVNDFQKGDIAEGYSVSREKKESFPLTVTSAQKNPTAFYLCASTPLSGAWDYGYTFGSGTRLTVV.

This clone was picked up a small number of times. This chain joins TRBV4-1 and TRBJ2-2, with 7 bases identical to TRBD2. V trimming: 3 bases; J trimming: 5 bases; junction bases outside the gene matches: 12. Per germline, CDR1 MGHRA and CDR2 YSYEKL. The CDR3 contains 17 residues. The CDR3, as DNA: TGCGCCAGCAGCCATGGGATGGGAGGGAGTGGTACCGGGGAGCTGTTTTTT. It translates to CASSHGMGGSGTGELFF.

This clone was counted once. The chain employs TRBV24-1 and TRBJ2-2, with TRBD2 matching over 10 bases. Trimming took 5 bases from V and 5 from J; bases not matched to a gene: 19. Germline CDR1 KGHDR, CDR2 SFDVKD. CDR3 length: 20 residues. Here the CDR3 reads CATSVPTGTSDQGRTGELFF. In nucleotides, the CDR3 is TGTGCCACCAGTGTACCAACCGGGACTAGCGACCAGGGGAGAACCGGGGAGCTGTTTTTT.

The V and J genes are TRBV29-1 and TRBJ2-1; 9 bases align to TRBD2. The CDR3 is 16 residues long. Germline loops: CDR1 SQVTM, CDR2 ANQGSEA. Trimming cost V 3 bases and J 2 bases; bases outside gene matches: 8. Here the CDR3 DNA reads TGCAGCGTTGACAGGCGGGAGGGCCTGACCTACAATGAGCAGTTCTTC. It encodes CSVDRREGLTYNEQFF.

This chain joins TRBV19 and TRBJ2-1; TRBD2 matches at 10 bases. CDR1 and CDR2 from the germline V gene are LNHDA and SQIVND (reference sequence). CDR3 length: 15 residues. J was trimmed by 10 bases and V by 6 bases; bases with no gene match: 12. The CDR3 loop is CASRAPEREGQEQFF. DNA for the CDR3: TGTGCCAGTAGGGCCCCGGAGCGGGAGGGCCAGGAGCAGTTCTTC. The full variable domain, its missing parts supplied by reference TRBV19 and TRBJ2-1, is DGGITQSPKYLFRKEGQNVTLSCEQNLNHDAMYWYRQDPGQGLRLIYYSQIVNDFQKGDIAEGYSVSREKKESFPLTVTSAQKNPTAFYLCASRAPEREGQEQFFGPGTRLTVL.

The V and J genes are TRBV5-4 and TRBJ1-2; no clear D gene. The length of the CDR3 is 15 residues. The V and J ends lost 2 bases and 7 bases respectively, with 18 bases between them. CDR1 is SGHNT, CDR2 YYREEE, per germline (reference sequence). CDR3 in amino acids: CASSFPPTLPGGYTF. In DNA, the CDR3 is TGTGCCAGCAGCTTCCCTCCGACCCTCCCGGGTGGCTACACCTTC.

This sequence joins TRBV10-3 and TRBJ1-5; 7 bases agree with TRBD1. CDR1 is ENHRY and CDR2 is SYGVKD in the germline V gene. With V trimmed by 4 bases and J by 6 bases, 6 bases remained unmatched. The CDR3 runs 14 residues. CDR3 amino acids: CAISGDSTGQPQHF. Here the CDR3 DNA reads TGTGCCATCAGTGGGGACAGTACGGGTCAGCCCCAGCATTTT.

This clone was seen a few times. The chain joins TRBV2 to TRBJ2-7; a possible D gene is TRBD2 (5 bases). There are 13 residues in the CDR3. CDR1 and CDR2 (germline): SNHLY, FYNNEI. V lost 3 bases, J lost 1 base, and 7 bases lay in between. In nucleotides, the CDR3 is TGTGCCAGCAGTGACAGACTATCCTACGAGCAGTACTTC. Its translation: CASSDRLSYEQYF.

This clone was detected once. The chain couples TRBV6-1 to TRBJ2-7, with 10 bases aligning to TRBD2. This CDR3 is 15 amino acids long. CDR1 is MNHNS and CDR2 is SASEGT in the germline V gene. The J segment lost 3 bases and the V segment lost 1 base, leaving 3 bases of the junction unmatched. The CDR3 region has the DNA TGTGCCAGCAGTGAAGGCCCTAGCGGGAGCTACGAGCAGTACTTC. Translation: CASSEGPSGSYEQYF.

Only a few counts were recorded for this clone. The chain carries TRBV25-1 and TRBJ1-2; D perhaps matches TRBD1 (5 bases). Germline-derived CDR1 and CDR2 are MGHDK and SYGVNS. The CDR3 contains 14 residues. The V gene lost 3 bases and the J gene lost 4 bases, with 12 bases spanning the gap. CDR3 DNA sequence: TGTGCCAGCAGTGACCCTCAGGGCGGCTATGGCTACACCTTC. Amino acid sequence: CASSDPQGGYGYTF.

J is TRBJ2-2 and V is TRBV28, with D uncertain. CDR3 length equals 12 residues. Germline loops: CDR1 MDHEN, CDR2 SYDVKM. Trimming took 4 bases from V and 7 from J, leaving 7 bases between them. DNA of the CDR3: TGTGCCAGCAGTTCTAGTGTCGGGGAGCTGTTTTTT. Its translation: CASSSSVGELFF.

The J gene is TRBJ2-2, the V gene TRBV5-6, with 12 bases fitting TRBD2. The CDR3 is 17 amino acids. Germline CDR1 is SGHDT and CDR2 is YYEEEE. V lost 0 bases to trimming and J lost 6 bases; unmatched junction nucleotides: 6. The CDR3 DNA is TGTGCCAGCAGCTTGGCCCGGACTAGCGGGACAGCCGGGGAGCTGTTTTTT. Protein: CASSLARTSGTAGELFF.

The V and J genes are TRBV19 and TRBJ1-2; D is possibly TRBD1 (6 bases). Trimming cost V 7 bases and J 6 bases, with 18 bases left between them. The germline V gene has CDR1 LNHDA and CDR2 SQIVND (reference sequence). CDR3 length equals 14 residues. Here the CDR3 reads CASTPSQGTHGYTF. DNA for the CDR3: TGTGCCAGTACCCCCTCACAGGGAACCCATGGCTACACCTTC.

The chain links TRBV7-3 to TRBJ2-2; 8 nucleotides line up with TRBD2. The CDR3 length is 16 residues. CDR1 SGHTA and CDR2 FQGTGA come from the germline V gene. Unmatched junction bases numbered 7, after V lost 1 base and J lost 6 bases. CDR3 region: CASSLIVGTRAGELFF. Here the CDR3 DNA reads TGTGCCAGCAGCTTAATTGTCGGGACTAGAGCCGGGGAGCTGTTTTTT.